This TCR beta chain emerged from a study of shared clonotypes between healthy human individuals. Broader study findings: Sampling was confined to blood; repertoires within tissues likely differ.

Looked up from germline, CDR1 is SEHNR and CDR2 is FQNEAQ (reference sequence). V lost 3 bases, J lost 5 bases, and 4 bases stayed unmatched. The CDR3 contains 15 residues. This clone showed up just a few times. Its antigen remains unidentified. As processed by the authors: Sequence data from immunoSEQ were junction-only and lacked quality scores; consequently, filtering differed. Using immunoSEQ multiplex PCR, the repertoire was profiled, and TCRdb retains in-frame clones only, with some absent. V and J calls and clone size come straight from that table; D and trimming were deduced from the DNA. This table holds around 500,000 clones, 76% found once. All of the donors resided in Nashville, Tennessee, and each was a Caucasian adult.

This chain joins TRBV7-9 and TRBJ2-2; 9 bases match TRBD2. This receptor was identified in a woman aged 40-49 years in good health. Some clones in this sample may be carry-over from other donors' samples. Sequenced: PBMCs. The DNA of the CDR3 is TGTGCCAGCAGCTTCGGGACTAGCAAGACCGGGGAGCTGTTTTTT. Its translation is CASSFGTSKTGELFF.